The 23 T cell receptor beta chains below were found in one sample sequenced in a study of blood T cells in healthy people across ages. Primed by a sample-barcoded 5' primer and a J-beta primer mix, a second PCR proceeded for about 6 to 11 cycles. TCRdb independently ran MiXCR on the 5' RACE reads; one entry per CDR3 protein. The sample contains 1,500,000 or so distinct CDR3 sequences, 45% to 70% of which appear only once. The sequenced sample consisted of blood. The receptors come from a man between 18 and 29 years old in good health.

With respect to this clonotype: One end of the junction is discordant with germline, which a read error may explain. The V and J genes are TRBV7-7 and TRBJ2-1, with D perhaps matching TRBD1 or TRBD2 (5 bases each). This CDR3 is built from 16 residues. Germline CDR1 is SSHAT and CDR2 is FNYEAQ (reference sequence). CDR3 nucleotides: TGTGCTAGCAGCTTATGGGTGGGGGAAGACGCGAATGAGCAGTTCTTC. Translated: CASSLWVGEDANEQFF.

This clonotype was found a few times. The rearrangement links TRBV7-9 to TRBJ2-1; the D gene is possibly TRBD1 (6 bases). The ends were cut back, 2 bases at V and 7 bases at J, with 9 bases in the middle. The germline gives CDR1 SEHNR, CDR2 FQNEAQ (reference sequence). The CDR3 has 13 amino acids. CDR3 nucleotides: TGTGCCAGCAGCTTAATTAGGGGGAATGAGCAGTTCTTC. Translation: CASSLIRGNEQFF.

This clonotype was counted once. CDR3 nucleotides: TGTGCCAGCAGCGGACAGGGGGGTAATAATGAGCAGTTCTTC. Residues: CASSGQGGNNEQFF. The chain has TRBV9 and TRBJ2-1, with 9 bases lining up with TRBD1. V shed 3 bases, J shed 7 bases, and the junction held 5 bases outside the gene matches. The CDR3 length is 14 residues. CDR1 is SGDLS and CDR2 is YYNGEE in the germline V gene.

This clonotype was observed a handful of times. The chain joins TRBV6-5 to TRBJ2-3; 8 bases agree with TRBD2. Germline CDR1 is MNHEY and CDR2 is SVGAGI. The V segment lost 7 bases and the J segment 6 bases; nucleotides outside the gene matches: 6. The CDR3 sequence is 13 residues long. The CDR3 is CASTETGGDTQYF. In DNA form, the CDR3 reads TGTGCCAGCACCGAAACGGGGGGGGATACGCAGTATTTT.

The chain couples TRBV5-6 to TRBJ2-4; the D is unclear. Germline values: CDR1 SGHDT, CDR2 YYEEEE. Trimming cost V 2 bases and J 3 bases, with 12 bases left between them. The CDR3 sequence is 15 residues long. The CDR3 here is CASSFNALSKNIQYF. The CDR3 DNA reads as TGTGCCAGCAGCTTTAATGCACTAAGCAAAAACATTCAGTACTTC.

The CDR3 is CASSQEFTGDQPQHF. The CDR3 bases are TGCGCCAGCAGCCAAGAATTCACGGGCGATCAGCCCCAGCATTTT. The chain links TRBV4-1 to TRBJ1-5, with unresolved D. Per the germline V gene, CDR1 is MGHRA and CDR2 is YSYEKL. This CDR3 has 15 amino acids. V gave up 0 bases and J gave up 5 bases, with 11 bases separating them.

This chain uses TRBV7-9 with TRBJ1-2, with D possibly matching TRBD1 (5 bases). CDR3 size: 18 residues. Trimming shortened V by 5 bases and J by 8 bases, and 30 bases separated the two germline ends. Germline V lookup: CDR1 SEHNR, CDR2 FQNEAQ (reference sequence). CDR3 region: CASSTRDDLRGYSRGYTF. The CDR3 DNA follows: TGTGCCAGCAGCACCAGGGACGATCTTCGCGGGTATTCGCGCGGCTACACCTTC.

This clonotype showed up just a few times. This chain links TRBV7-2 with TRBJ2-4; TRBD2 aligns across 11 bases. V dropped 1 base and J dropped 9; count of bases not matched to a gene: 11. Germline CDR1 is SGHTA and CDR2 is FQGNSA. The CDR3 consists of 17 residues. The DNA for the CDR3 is TGTGCCAGCAGCTTAGGACTAGCGGGACATGAGGGTGTCATTCAGTACTTC. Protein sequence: CASSLGLAGHEGVIQYF.

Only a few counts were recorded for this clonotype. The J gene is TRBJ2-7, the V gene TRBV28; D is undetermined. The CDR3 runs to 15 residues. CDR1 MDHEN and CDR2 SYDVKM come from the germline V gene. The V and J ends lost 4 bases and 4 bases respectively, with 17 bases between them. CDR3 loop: CASSSITATIYEQYF. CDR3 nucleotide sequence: TGTGCCAGCAGTTCCATAACGGCTACCATTTACGAGCAGTACTTC.

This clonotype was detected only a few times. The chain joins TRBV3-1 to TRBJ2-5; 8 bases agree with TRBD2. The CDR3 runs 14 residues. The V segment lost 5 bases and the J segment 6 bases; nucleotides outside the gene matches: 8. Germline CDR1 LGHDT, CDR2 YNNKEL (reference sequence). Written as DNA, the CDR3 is TGTGCCAGCAGCATCAGCGGGAGCAGTCAGACCCAGTACTTC. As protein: CASSISGSSQTQYF.

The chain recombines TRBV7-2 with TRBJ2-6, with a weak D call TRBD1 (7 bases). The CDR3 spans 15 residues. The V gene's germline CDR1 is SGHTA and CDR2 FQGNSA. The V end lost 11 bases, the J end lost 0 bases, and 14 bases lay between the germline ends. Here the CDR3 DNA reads TGTGCCGTAAACAGGGGAGGCTCTGGGGCCAACGTCCTGACTTTC. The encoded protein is CAVNRGGSGANVLTF.

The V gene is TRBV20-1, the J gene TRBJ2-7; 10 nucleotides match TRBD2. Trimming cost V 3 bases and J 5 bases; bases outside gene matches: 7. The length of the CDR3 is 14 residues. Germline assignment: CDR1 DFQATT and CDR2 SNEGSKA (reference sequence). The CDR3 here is CSARVSSGGNEQYF. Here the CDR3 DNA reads TGCAGTGCTAGGGTCTCTAGCGGGGGAAACGAGCAGTACTTC.

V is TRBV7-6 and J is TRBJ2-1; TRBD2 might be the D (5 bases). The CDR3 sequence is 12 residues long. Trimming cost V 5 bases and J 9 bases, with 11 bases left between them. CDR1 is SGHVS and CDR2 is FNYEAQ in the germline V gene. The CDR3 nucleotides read TGTGCCAGCAGCGTCCTCGGAGGTGAGCAGTTCTTC. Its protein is CASSVLGGEQFF.

In DNA form, the CDR3 reads TGTGCCAGCAGCCAAGGCCAGCTAAAAACCTACGAGCAGTACTTC. Translating gives CASSQGQLKTYEQYF. The J gene is TRBJ2-5, the V gene TRBV3-1, with no clear D. The end of the DNA aligns better with TRBJ2-7, so the J call may be wrong. CDR3 size: 15 residues. Germline CDR1 is LGHDT and CDR2 is YNNKEL (reference sequence).

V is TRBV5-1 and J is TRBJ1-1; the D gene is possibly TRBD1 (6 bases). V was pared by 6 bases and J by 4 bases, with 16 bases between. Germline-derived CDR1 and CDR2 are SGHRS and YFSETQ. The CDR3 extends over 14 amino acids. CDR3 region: CASTQGGRGTEAFF. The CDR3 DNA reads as TGCGCCAGCACCCAAGGGGGGAGAGGCACTGAAGCTTTCTTT.

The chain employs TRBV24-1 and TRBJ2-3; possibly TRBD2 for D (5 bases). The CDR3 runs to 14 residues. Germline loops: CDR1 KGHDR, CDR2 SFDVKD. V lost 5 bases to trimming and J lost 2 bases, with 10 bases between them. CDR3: CATSGRLSTDTQYF. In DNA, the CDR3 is TGTGCCACCAGTGGAAGACTATCCACAGATACGCAGTATTTT.

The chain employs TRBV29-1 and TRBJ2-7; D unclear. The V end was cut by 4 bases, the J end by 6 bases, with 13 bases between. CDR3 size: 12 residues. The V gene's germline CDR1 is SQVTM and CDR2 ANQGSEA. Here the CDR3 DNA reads TGCAGCGTTGTGACCCACCTCTCCGAGCAGTACTTC. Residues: CSVVTHLSEQYF.

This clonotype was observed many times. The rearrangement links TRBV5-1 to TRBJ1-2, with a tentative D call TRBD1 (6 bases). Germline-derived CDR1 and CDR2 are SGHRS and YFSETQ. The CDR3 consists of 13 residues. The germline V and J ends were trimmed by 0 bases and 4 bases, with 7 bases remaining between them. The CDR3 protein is CASSLDRAYGYTF. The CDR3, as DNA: TGCGCCAGCAGCTTGGACAGGGCCTATGGCTACACCTTC.

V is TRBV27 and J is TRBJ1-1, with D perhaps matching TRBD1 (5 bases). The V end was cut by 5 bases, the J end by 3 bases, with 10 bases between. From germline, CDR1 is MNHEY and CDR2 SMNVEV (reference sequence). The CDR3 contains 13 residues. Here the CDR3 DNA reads TGTGCCAGCAGTGCCTTGGGACACACTGAAGCTTTCTTT. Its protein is CASSALGHTEAFF.

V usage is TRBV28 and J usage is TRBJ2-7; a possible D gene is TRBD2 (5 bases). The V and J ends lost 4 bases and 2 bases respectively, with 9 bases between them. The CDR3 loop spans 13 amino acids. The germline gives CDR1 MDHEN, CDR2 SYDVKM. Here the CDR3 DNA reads TGTGCCAGCAGTTACGGGGTAGCCTACGAGCAGTACTTC. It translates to CASSYGVAYEQYF.

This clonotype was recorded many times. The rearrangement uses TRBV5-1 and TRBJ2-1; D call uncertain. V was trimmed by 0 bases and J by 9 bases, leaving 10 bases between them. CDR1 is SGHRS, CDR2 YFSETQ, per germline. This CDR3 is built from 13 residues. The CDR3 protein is CASSLGVDLEQFF. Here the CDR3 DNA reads TGCGCCAGCAGCTTGGGAGTAGATCTTGAGCAGTTCTTC. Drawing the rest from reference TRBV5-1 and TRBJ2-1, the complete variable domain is KAGVTQTPRYLIKTRGQQVTLSCSPISGHRSVSWYQQTPGQGLQFLFEYFSETQRNKGNFPGRFSGRQFSNSRSEMNVSTLELGDSALYLCASSLGVDLEQFFGPGTRLTVL.

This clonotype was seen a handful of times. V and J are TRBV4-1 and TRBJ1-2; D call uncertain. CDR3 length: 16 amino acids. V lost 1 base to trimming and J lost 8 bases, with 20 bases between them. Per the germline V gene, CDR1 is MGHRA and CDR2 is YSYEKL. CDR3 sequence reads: CASSQVGGLLGEGYTF. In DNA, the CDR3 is TGCGCCAGCAGCCAAGTAGGTGGGCTTCTTGGCGAGGGCTACACCTTC.

CDR3 amino acids: CASSEYYLLPWDNRPRTSLRGYTF. Here the CDR3 DNA reads TGTGCCAGCAGTGAATACTATCTCCTGCCTTGGGACAACCGACCAAGGACCTCTCTAAGGGGCTACACCTTC. The rearrangement joins TRBV25-1 to TRBJ1-2; possible D gene TRBD1, 6 bases. The CDR3 covers 24 residues. Trimming stripped 0 bases from V and 8 bases from J, with 43 bases between. CDR1 and CDR2 from the germline V gene are MGHDK and SYGVNS.